Each of the 10 T cell receptor beta chains below was sequenced from the same sample in a study of human T cells and chemical hapten exposure (dated by TCRdb to about 2021). Interpreted using the paper, the time point label stands for: patch test 1, 2 weeks after DPC sensitization. The intended sense of this specimen's treatment or condition label: therapeutic diphenylcyclopropenone sensitization with weekly scalp DPC. The library was made by RACE. The instrument given in TCRdb is NextSeq 500. TCRdb handled the public reads itself, with Q25 trimming in fastp and clone calling in MiXCR, and kept productive beta chains. Each entry merges the rows of one CDR3 protein and shows their most common DNA and genes. The sample yields roughly 180,000 distinct CDR3 sequences; 20% to 25% were counted once. 6% to 8% of the sample is in the top ten clones. This material consisted of whole blood, taken in connection with sensitization to the hapten diphenylcyclopropenone (DPC). These TCRs come from a woman between 45 and 60 years old with alopecia areata. Some clones in this sample may be carry-over from other donors' samples.

This clonotype was counted only a few times. This chain links TRBV12-3 or TRBV12-4 with TRBJ1-1, with D uncertain. Trimming cost V 6 bases and J 4 bases, with 9 bases left between them. The CDR3 runs 12 residues. In DNA form, the CDR3 reads TGTGCCAGCAGGGCCGTGGGCACTGAAGCTTTCTTT. Residues: CASRAVGTEAFF.

This rearrangement joins TRBV29-1 to TRBJ2-1; TRBD2 matches at 11 bases. Trimming removed 2 bases from V and 9 bases from J; junction bases left unmatched: 6. Germline V CDR1 and CDR2: SQVTM, ANQGSEA. The CDR3 spans 14 residues. DNA of the CDR3: TGCAGCGTTGAATACGGGACTAGCGGACTTGAGCAGTTCTTC. It specifies CSVEYGTSGLEQFF.

This clonotype was observed a handful of times. The chain joins TRBV11-2 to TRBJ2-1, with TRBD2 identical over 8 bases. Germline values: CDR1 SGHAT, CDR2 FQNNGV. The CDR3 is made up of 14 amino acids. Losses at the gene ends were 5 bases for V and 9 bases for J; bases not matched to a gene: 9. The CDR3 DNA reads TGTGCCAGCAGCGCCGGGACTAGGCCCGGTGAGCAGTTCTTC. Translating gives CASSAGTRPGEQFF. The full variable domain, completed using reference TRBV11-2 and TRBJ2-1, is EAGVAQSPRYKIIEKRQSVAFWCNPISGHATLYWYQQILGQGPKLLIQFQNNGVVDDSQLPKDRFSAERLKGVDSTLKIQPAKLEDSAVYLCASSAGTRPGEQFFGPGTRLTVL.

This clonotype was seen more than once but under ten times. This chain uses TRBV6-5 with TRBJ2-2; 12 nucleotides line up with TRBD1. Germline assignment: CDR1 MNHEY and CDR2 SVGAGI. Losses at the gene ends were 5 bases for V and 7 bases for J; bases not matched to a gene: 11. The CDR3 is 17 residues long. CDR3 amino acids: CASSPLGTGGDGGELFF. The DNA for the CDR3 is TGTGCCAGCAGTCCCCTCGGGACAGGGGGCGATGGCGGGGAGCTGTTTTTT.

The V and J genes are TRBV28 and TRBJ2-2; 9 nucleotides line up with TRBD1. V dropped 8 bases and J dropped 3; count of bases not matched to a gene: 4. The CDR3 length is 14 residues. From germline, CDR1 is MDHEN and CDR2 SYDVKM. The DNA of the CDR3 is TGTGCCAGCTTCCGGGACAGGGACACCGGGGAGCTGTTTTTT. Residues: CASFRDRDTGELFF.

V is TRBV20-1 and J is TRBJ2-3; D tentatively reads TRBD1 or TRBD2 (5 bases each). CDR1 and CDR2 (germline): DFQATT, SNEGSKA (reference sequence). The CDR3 totals 15 residues. Trimming cost V 5 bases and J 1 base, with 16 bases left between them. The CDR3 DNA is TGCAGTGCTCTCCGGGACGCTAGGGGCACAGATACGCAGTATTTT. It translates to CSALRDARGTDTQYF.

The V call is TRBV28, the J call TRBJ1-4; 9 bases are a match to TRBD1. The CDR3 is made up of 15 amino acids. V lost 3 bases, J lost 8 bases, and 7 bases stayed unmatched. Looked up from germline, CDR1 is MDHEN and CDR2 is SYDVKM. The CDR3 nucleotides read TGTGCCAGCAGTTTGCGCGGGACAGGGAGCGAAAAACTGTTTTTT. This encodes CASSLRGTGSEKLFF.

The CDR3 DNA reads TGCGCCAGCAGCGTAGTACAGGGGTCCGGGGAGCTGTTTTTT. Protein product: CASSVVQGSGELFF. The chain couples TRBV5-1 to TRBJ2-2; 7 bases align to TRBD1. V lost 4 bases and J lost 6; bases outside the gene matches: 6. CDR1 is SGHRS, CDR2 YFSETQ, per germline. This CDR3 comprises 14 residues.

The rearrangement joins TRBV10-3 to TRBJ1-1; 9 positions match TRBD1. V was clipped by 6 bases and J by 5 bases; unmatched bases: 7. Germline CDR1 and CDR2: ENHRY and SYGVKD. This CDR3 region has 14 residues. CDR3 protein: CAISSRTGETEAFF. Here the CDR3 DNA reads TGTGCCATCAGCTCCAGGACAGGGGAAACTGAAGCTTTCTTT.

The V gene is TRBV29-1, the J gene TRBJ2-1, with D tentatively TRBD2 (7 bases). The V gene's germline CDR1 is SQVTM and CDR2 ANQGSEA. The CDR3 extends over 14 amino acids. Trimming stripped 2 bases from V and 5 bases from J, with 13 bases between. The CDR3 region is CSVEKAGADNEQFF. The CDR3 coding sequence is TGCAGCGTTGAAAAGGCGGGGGCAGACAATGAGCAGTTCTTC.